This T cell receptor (beta chain) was sequenced during a study of CD8+CD57+ T cells in acquired aplastic anemia. For CDR3 and TCR beta VDJ profiling, genomic DNA was the template used. TCRdb itself ran the reads through MiXCR, one entry per CDR3 protein. The table shows some 150,000 distinct CDR3 sequences, with 40% to 45% occurring only once. Trimming took 8 bases from V and 8 from J; bases not matched to a gene: 4. CDR3 length: 12 amino acids. In germline, CDR1 is SNHLY, CDR2 FYNNEI. At least ten counts were recorded for this clonotype. The clonotype originates from a human donor in good health, serving as a control. The material sequenced was sorted CD4+, CD8+, or CD8+CD57+ T cells (not recorded which) from PBMCs. The chain recombines TRBV2 with TRBJ1-4, with 8 nucleotides matching TRBD1. The CDR3, as DNA: TGTGCCAGCGGGACAGGAACCGAAAAACTGTTTTTT. Translating gives CASGTGTEKLFF.